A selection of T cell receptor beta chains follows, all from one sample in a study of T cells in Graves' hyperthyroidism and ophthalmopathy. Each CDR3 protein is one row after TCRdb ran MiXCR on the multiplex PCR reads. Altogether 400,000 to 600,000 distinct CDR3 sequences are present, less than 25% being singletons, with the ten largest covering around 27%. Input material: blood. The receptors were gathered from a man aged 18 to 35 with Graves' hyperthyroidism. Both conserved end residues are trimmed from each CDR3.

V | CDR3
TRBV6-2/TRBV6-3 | ASRSTGGDEQY
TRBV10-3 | AISEPPDREPPYEQY
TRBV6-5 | ASSWQGASYGYT
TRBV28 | ASTGQPSTGELF
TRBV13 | ASSIRTGGTGELF
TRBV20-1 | SARGGLAGAGELF
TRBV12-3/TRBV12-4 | ASSLKRQGVGNTGELF
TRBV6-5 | ASSYGGQGTEAF
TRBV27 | ASSLSVNSPLH
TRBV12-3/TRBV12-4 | ASSLYREAEAF
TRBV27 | ASSTLPRTASYGYT
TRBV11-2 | ASSEYNAQGRDEQY
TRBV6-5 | ASSYARAGQPQH
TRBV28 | ASSFPRGARNEQY